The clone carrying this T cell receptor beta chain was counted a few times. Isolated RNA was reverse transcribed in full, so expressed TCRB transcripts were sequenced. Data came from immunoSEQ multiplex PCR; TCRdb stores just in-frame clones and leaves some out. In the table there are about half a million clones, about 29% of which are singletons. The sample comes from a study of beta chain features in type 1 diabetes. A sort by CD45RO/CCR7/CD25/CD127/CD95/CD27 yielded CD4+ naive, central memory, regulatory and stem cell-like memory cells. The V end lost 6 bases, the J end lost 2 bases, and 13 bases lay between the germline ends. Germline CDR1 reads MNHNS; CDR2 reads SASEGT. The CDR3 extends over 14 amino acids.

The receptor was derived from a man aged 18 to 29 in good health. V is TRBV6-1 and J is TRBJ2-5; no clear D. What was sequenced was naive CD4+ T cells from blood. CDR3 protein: CASSGGRPQETQYF. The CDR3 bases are TGTGCCAGCAGCGGCGGCAGGCCGCAAGAGACCCAGTACTTC.